This TCR beta chain was identified during a study of shared clonotypes between healthy human individuals. Notes on the study in general: Relative to clonotypes present in all four donors, those not shared had lower generation probabilities. Generally, naive subsets (rather than memory subsets) showed larger estimated richness. Investigators collected only blood, and repertoires in tissues likely differ.

Per sorted-subset replicate PCR, input was roughly 220 ng DNA, representing around 28,000 T cell genomes. This table comes from immunoSEQ multiplex PCR, and its TCRdb copy is limited to in-frame clones, with some not included. The sample has just over 2,000,000 clones, 95% seen once. The CDR3 extends over 15 amino acids. J was trimmed by 6 bases and V by 0 bases; bases with no gene match: 5. Germline CDR1 is SGHRS and CDR2 is YFSETQ. About this clone: Its target is not known. The identical CDR3 is also encoded by other nucleotide sequences in the sample.

The V call is TRBV5-1, the J call TRBJ2-1; 8 bases fit TRBD2. Sequenced sample: naive CD4+ T cells sorted from blood. Subset given: CD45RA+ positively selected. This receptor was obtained from a man aged 18 to 29 in good health. The CDR3 coding sequence is TGCGCCAGCAGCTTGGAGGCGGGAGGTCCCAATGAGCAGTTCTTC. It codes for CASSLEAGGPNEQFF.